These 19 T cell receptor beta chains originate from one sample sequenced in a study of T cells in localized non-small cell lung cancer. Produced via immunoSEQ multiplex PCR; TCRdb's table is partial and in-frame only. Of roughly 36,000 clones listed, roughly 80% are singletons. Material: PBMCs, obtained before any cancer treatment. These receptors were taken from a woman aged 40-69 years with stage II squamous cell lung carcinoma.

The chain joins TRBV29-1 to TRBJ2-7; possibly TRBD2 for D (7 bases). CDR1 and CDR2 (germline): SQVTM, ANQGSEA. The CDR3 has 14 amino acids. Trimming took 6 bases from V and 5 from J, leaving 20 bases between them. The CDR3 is CSVGLGGRWDEQYF. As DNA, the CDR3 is TGCAGCGTAGGTCTCGGGGGGCGATGGGACGAGCAGTACTTC.

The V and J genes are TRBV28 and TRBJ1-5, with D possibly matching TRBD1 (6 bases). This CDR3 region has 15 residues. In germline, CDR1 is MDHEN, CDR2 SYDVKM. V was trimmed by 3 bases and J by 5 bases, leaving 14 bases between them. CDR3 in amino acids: CASSLGTGSYQPQHF. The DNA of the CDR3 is TGTGCCAGCAGTTTGGGAACAGGGAGCTATCAGCCCCAGCATTTT.

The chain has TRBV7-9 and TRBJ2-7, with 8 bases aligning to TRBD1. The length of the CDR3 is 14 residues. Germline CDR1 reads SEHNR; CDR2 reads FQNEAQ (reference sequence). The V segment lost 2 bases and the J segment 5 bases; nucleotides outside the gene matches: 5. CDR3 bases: TGTGCCAGCAGCTTATCAGGGGGCTTCGACGAGCAGTACTTC. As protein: CASSLSGGFDEQYF.

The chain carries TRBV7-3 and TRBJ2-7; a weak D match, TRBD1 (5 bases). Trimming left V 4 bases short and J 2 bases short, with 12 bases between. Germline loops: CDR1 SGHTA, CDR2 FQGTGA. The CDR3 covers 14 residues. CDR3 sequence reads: CASSSFDRPYEQYF. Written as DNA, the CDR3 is TGTGCCAGCAGCTCCTTCGACAGACCCTACGAGCAGTACTTC.

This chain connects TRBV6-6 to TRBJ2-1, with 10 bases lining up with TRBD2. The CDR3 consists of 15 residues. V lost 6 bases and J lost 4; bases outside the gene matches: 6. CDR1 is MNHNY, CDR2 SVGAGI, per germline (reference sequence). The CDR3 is CASRPGLASYNEQFF. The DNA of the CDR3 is TGTGCCAGCAGACCGGGACTAGCGTCATACAATGAGCAGTTCTTC.

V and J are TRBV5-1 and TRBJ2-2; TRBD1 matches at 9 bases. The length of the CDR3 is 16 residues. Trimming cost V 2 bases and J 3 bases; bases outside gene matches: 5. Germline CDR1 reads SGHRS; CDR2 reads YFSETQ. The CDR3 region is CASSFGTGLYTGELFF. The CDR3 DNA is TGCGCCAGCAGCTTCGGGACAGGGTTATACACCGGGGAGCTGTTTTTT.

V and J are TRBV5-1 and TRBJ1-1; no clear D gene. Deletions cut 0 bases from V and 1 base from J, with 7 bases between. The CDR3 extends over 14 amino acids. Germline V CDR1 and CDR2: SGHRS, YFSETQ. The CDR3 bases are TGCGCCAGCAGCTTGGGAGGAGGGAACACTGAAGCTTTCTTT. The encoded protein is CASSLGGGNTEAFF.

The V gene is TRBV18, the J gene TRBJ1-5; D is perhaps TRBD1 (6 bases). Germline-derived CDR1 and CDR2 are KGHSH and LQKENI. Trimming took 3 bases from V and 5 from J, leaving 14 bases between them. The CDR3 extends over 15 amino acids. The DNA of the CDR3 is TGTGCCAGCTCACCGGGGACACGAGGGGATCAGCCCCAGCATTTT. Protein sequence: CASSPGTRGDQPQHF.

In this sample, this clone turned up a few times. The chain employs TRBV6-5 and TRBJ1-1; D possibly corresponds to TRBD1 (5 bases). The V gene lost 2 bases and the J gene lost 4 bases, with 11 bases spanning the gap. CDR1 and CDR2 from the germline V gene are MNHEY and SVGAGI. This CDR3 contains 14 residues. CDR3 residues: CASSYSIGGTEAFF. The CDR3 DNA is TGTGCCAGCAGTTACAGTATCGGGGGCACTGAAGCTTTCTTT.

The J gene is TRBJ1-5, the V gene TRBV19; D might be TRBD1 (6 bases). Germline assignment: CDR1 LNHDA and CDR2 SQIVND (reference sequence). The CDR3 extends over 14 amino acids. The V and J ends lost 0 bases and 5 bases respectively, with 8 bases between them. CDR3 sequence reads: CASSIERGDQPQHF. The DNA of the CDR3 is TGTGCCAGTAGTATAGAGAGGGGGGATCAGCCCCAGCATTTT. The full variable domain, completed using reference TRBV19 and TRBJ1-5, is DGGITQSPKYLFRKEGQNVTLSCEQNLNHDAMYWYRQDPGQGLRLIYYSQIVNDFQKGDIAEGYSVSREKKESFPLTVTSAQKNPTAFYLCASSIERGDQPQHFGDGTRLSIL.

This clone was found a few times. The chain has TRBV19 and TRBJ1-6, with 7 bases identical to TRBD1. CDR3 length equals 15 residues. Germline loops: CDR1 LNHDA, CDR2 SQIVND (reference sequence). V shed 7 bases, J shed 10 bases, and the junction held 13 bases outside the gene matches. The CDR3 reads CASTPTGTGKSPLHF. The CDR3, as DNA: TGTGCCAGTACCCCGACAGGGACTGGAAAATCACCCCTCCACTTT.

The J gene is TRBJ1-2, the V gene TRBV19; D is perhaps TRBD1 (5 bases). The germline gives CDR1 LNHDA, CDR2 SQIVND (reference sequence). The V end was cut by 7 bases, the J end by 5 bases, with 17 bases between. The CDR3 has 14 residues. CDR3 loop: CASMRGFGAYGYTF. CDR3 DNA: TGTGCCAGTATGAGAGGATTCGGGGCTTATGGCTACACCTTC.

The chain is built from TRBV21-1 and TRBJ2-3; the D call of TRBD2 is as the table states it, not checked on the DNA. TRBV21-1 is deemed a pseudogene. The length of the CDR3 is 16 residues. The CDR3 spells CASSKVGLADTDTQYF. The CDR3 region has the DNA TGTGCCAGCAGCAAAGTGGGACTAGCGGACACAGATACGCAGTATTTT.

The chain's CDR3 is CASSEIAGGMPHYGYTF. The CDR3 DNA reads TGTGCCAGCAGTGAGATCGCAGGGGGGATGCCCCACTATGGCTACACCTTC. The J gene is TRBJ1-2, the V gene TRBV6-1; 7 positions agree with TRBD1. In germline, CDR1 is MNHNS, CDR2 SASEGT. This CDR3 has 17 residues. V shed 3 bases, J shed 3 bases, and the junction held 13 bases outside the gene matches.

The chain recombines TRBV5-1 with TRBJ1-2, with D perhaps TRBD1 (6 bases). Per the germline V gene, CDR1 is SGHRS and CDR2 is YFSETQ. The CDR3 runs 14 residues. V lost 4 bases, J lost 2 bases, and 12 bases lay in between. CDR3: CASSEGDANYGYTF. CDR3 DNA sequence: TGCGCCAGCAGCGAGGGGGACGCCAACTATGGCTACACCTTC.

The CDR3 DNA sequence: TGTGCCATCAATAGCGGGACTAGCGGCAGCATTAGCACAGATACGCAGTATTTT. Translated: CAINSGTSGSISTDTQYF. The rearrangement links TRBV10-3 to TRBJ2-3, with 11 bases that match TRBD2. The CDR3 has 18 residues. V dropped 7 bases and J dropped 0; count of bases not matched to a gene: 12. Germline loops: CDR1 ENHRY, CDR2 SYGVKD.

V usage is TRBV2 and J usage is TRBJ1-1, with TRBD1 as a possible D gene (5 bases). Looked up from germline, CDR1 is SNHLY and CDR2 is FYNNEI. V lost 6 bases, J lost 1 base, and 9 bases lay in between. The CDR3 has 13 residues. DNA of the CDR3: TGTGCCAGCAGGGGGCGTTGGAACACTGAAGCTTTCTTT. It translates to CASRGRWNTEAFF.

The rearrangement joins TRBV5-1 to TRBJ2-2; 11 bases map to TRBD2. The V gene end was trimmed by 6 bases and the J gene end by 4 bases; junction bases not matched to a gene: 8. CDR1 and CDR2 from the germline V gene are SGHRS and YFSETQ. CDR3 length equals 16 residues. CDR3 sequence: CASTLLAGDSTGELFF. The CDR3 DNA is TGCGCCAGCACCTTACTAGCGGGAGATAGCACCGGGGAGCTGTTTTTT.

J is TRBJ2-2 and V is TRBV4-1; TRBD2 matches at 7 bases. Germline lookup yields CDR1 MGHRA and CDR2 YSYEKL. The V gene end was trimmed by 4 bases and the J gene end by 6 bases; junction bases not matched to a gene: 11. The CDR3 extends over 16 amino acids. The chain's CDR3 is CASSPATSLLPGELFF. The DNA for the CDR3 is TGCGCCAGCAGCCCGGCGACTAGCCTCCTCCCCGGGGAGCTGTTTTTT.